Below, 9 T cell receptor beta chains from the same sample are listed, as sequenced in a study of OX40 agonist ivuxolimab in advanced cancers. Here immunoSEQ multiplex PCR was the method, and the copy in TCRdb shows in-frame clones only, minus some. Here the sample spans approximately 39,000 clones, approximately 79% being singletons. Sequenced material: CD4+ or CD8+ T cells sorted from blood, taken in a trial of the OX40 agonist ivuxolimab. These receptors all stem from an adult with an advanced solid tumor such as melanoma, head and neck, liver or kidney cancer.

A few counts support this clone. The chain joins TRBV15 to TRBJ1-5, with TRBD1 matching over 7 bases. The germline CDR1 and CDR2 sequences are LNHNV and YYDKDF (reference sequence). Trimming removed 6 bases from V and 2 bases from J; junction bases left unmatched: 7. The CDR3 runs 15 residues. The CDR3 protein is CATSNDRDGNQPQHF. DNA for the CDR3: TGTGCCACCAGTAACGACAGGGACGGCAATCAGCCCCAGCATTTT.

This chain uses TRBV10-1 with TRBJ1-1; the D is unclear. The V gene's germline CDR1 is WNHNN and CDR2 SYGVQD (reference sequence). V was trimmed by 4 bases and J by 5 bases, leaving 8 bases between them. The CDR3 is made up of 12 amino acids. CDR3 region: CASSGGGTEAFF. The CDR3 DNA follows: TGCGCCAGCAGTGGAGGAGGAACTGAAGCTTTCTTT.

The chain links TRBV5-1 to TRBJ1-1, with D possibly matching TRBD1 (6 bases). The CDR3 runs 16 residues. Between the trimmed V and J ends, which lost 0 bases and 5 bases, there was a span of 17 bases. Germline V lookup: CDR1 SGHRS, CDR2 YFSETQ. The CDR3 DNA is TGCGCCAGCAGCTTGGACGGGGGCGCGAGATGGACTGAAGCTTTCTTT. This encodes CASSLDGGARWTEAFF.

In the case of this clone: This CDR3 is also generated by other DNA sequences in the sample. The gene calls are TRBV25-1 and TRBJ1-6, with 9 bases fitting TRBD1. CDR3 size: 16 residues. The germline gives CDR1 MGHDK, CDR2 SYGVNS. V was clipped by 9 bases and J by 11 bases; unmatched bases: 17. The CDR3 coding sequence is TGTGCCAGTAGTACTTCACCCGGGACAGGGAAACCACCCCTCCACTTT. Translated: CASSTSPGTGKPPLHF.

This sequence joins TRBV25-1 and TRBJ1-6; TRBD1 agrees at 9 bases. The CDR3 contains 13 residues. The V gene end was trimmed by 6 bases and the J gene end by 7 bases; junction bases not matched to a gene: 1. Germline CDR1 is MGHDK and CDR2 is SYGVNS. This chain's CDR3 is CASSGTGNSPLHF. CDR3 nucleotide sequence: TGTGCCAGCAGCGGGACAGGGAATTCACCCCTCCACTTT.

The chain joins TRBV6-6 to TRBJ1-6; 7 positions agree with TRBD1. After removal of 4 bases from V and 8 bases from J, the junction contained 8 bases not matched to a gene. The CDR3 runs 15 residues. Germline CDR1 is MNHNY and CDR2 is SVGAGI (reference sequence). CDR3 DNA: TGTGCCAGCAGTTCACAGGGGCTTCGGGATTCACCCCTCCACTTT. Protein: CASSSQGLRDSPLHF.

J is TRBJ2-3 and V is TRBV19; 9 bases agree with TRBD1. The CDR3 contains 14 residues. Trimming cost V 4 bases and J 7 bases; bases outside gene matches: 6. The germline V gene has CDR1 LNHDA and CDR2 SQIVND (reference sequence). The CDR3 nucleotides are TGTGCCAGTAGTAACGGACAGGGGCCGAATACGCAGTATTTT. It specifies CASSNGQGPNTQYF.

The V call is TRBV30, the J call TRBJ1-4; 7 bases are a match to TRBD1. Germline trimming cut 3 bases from V and 0 bases from J; bases unmatched to any gene: 7. CDR1 and CDR2 (germline): GTSNPN, SVGIG (reference sequence). The CDR3 covers 16 residues. The DNA of the CDR3 is TGTGCCTGGAGGCCTTCAGGGGGATCAACTAATGAAAAACTGTTTTTT. Its protein is CAWRPSGGSTNEKLFF.

The chain has TRBV5-6 and TRBJ2-5; no clear D gene. The CDR3 loop spans 15 amino acids. The ends were cut back, 3 bases at V and 2 bases at J, with 14 bases in the middle. Germline CDR1 and CDR2: SGHDT and YYEEEE. CDR3 bases: TGTGCCAGCAGCTACGACTGGGAAGGACAAGAGACCCAGTACTTC. The encoded protein is CASSYDWEGQETQYF.